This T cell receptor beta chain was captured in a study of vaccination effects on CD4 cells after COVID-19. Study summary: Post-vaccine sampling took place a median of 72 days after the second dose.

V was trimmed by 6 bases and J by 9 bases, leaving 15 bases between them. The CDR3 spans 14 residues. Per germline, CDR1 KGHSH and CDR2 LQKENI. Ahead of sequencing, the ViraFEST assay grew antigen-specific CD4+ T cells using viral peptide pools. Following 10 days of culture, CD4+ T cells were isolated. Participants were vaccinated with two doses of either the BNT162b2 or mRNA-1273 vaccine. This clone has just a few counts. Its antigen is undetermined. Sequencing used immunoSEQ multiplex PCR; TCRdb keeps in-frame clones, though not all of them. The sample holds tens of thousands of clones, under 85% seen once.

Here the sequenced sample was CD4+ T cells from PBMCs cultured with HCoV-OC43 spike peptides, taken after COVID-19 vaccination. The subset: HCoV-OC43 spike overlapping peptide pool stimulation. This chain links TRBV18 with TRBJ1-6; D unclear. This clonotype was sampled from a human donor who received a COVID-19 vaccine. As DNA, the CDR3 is TGTGCCAGCTCTCTTCGCCTACAGTCTTCACCCCTCCACTTT. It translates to CASSLRLQSSPLHF.